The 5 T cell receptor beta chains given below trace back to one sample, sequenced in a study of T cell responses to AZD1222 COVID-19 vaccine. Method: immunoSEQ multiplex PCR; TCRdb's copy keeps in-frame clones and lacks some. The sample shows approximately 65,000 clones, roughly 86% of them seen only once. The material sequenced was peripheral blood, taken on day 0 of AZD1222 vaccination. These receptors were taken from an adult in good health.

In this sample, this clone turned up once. The chain's CDR3 is CASSSSGGHTGELFF. DNA of the CDR3: TGCGCCAGCTCATCTAGCGGGGGGCATACCGGGGAGCTGTTTTTT. The V gene is TRBV10-1, the J gene TRBJ2-2, with 11 positions matching TRBD2. In germline, CDR1 is WNHNN, CDR2 SYGVQD (reference sequence). With 8 bases clipped from V and 5 bases from J, the junction kept 7 bases outside the gene matches. The CDR3 sequence is 15 residues long.

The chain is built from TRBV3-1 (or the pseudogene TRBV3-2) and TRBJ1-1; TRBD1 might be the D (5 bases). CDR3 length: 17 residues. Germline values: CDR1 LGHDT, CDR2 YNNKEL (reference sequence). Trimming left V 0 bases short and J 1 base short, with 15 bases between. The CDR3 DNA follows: TGTGCCAGCAGCCAAGATAGAGGACCCGGGGGGAACACTGAAGCTTTCTTT. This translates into CASSQDRGPGGNTEAFF.

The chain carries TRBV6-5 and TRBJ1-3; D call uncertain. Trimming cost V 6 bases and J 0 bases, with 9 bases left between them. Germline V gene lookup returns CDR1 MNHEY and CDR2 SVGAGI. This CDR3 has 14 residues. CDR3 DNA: TGTGCCAGCAGCCCCAGTCACTCTGGAAACACCATATATTTT. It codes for CASSPSHSGNTIYF.

CDR3 residues: CASSDRAISGNTIYF. CDR3 bases: TGTGCCAGCTCTGACAGGGCCATCTCTGGAAACACCATATATTTT. The V call is TRBV19, the J call TRBJ1-3, with 7 bases matching TRBD1. This CDR3 comprises 15 residues. Germline CDR1 LNHDA, CDR2 SQIVND (reference sequence). Unmatched junction bases numbered 8, after V lost 9 bases and J lost 0 bases.

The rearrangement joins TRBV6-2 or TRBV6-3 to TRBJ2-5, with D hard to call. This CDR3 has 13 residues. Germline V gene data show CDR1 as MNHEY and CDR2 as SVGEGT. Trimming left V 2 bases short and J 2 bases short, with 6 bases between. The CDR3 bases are TGTGCCAGCAGTTACATCCAGCAAGAGACCCAGTACTTC. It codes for CASSYIQQETQYF.